This T cell receptor (beta chain) was recovered during a study of cytomegalovirus exposure and HLA in healthy donors. PCR used 60 Vbeta primers and 13 Jbeta primers. The repertoire was sequenced with immunoSEQ multiplex PCR; TCRdb's copy has only in-frame clones and lacks some. Of 150,000 to 200,000 clones listed, 60% to 80% were seen once; the top ten hold less than 4.5%. A note on this clone: Its cognate antigen is unknown.

CDR1 and CDR2 (germline): MRHNA, SNTAGT. There are 15 residues in the CDR3. The V and J ends lost 6 bases and 1 base, in that order; junction bases with no gene match: 1. Study results and limitations: Prediction of most subjects' HLA-A and HLA-B alleles by TCR beta sequences was reportedly accurate. Three CMV-associated chains were confirmed in vitro to be specific for CMV antigens.

The genes are TRBV6-4 and TRBJ2-3, with 13 bases lining up with TRBD2. The sequencing input was PBMCs. The sequence was obtained from a man aged 30-40 years in good health and CMV-seropositive. CDR3 bases: TGTGCCAGCAGCGGGACTAGCGGGGGCACAGATACGCAGTATTTT. This codes for CASSGTSGGTDTQYF.